Presented here are 32 T cell receptor beta chains from one specimen sequenced in a study of CD4+ T cells in melanoma. Produced via immunoSEQ multiplex PCR; TCRdb's table is partial and in-frame only. The sample yields 6,000 to 8,500 clones, approximately 70% seen once. Sequencing input: cells from a culture (not recorded whether cultured in vitro). The receptors derive from a human donor with melanoma.

This chain links TRBV5-1 with TRBJ2-7, with D possibly being TRBD1 or TRBD2 (5 bases each). Germline V gene data show CDR1 as SGHRS and CDR2 as YFSETQ. Trimming stripped 4 bases from V and 3 bases from J, with 14 bases between. CDR3 length: 14 amino acids. CDR3: CASSTRDAYYEQYF. Written as DNA, the CDR3 is TGCGCCAGCAGCACCCGGGACGCTTACTACGAGCAGTACTTC.

This sequence joins TRBV30 and TRBJ2-7; TRBD1 might be the D (6 bases). Germline CDR1 GTSNPN, CDR2 SVGIG (reference sequence). The V gene lost 4 bases and the J gene lost 3 bases, with 13 bases spanning the gap. The CDR3 is made up of 13 amino acids. Here the CDR3 reads CAWTGTPHYEQYF. The CDR3 coding sequence is TGTGCCTGGACCGGGACACCACACTACGAGCAGTACTTC.

The chain is built from TRBV7-2 and TRBJ2-1; 8 bases fit TRBD1. CDR3 length: 12 residues. CDR1 SGHTA and CDR2 FQGNSA come from the germline V gene. V lost 5 bases to trimming and J lost 8 bases; unmatched junction nucleotides: 2. CDR3 nucleotide sequence: TGTGCCAGCAGCCCGGACAGGGATGAGCAGTTCTTC. Translation gives CASSPDRDEQFF.

The chain uses TRBV6-5 and TRBJ1-2; weak D call: TRBD1 (5 bases). Deletions cut 2 bases from V and 6 bases from J, with 10 bases between. CDR1 and CDR2 from the germline V gene are MNHEY and SVGAGI. This CDR3 has 13 amino acids. The CDR3 DNA reads TGTGCCAGCAGTTACGTTGGGGGACATGGCTACACCTTC. It codes for CASSYVGGHGYTF.

V gene TRBV28 combines with J gene TRBJ1-2; D is ambiguous. With 5 bases removed from V and 0 bases from J, the gap between germline ends came to 1 base. Germline values: CDR1 MDHEN, CDR2 SYDVKM. CDR3 length: 11 residues. For the CDR3, the DNA is TGTGCCAGCAGTACTAACTATGGCTACACCTTC. This encodes CASSTNYGYTF.

This chain connects TRBV9 to TRBJ1-2, with 7 positions matching TRBD1. Germline V gene lookup returns CDR1 SGDLS and CDR2 YYNGEE. J gave up 9 bases and V 2 bases, and 16 bases lay outside the gene matches. CDR3 size: 16 residues. CDR3 amino acids: CASSVSRQGSRGSYTF. Written as DNA, the CDR3 is TGTGCCAGCAGCGTTAGCCGACAGGGCTCGCGGGGTAGCTACACCTTC.

This chain connects TRBV7-2 to TRBJ2-1; no firm D call. The CDR3 is 12 residues long. V was clipped by 5 bases and J by 8 bases, with 10 bases between them. In germline, CDR1 is SGHTA, CDR2 FQGNSA. The CDR3 DNA is TGTGCCAGCAGCCCCCGGGCTGATGAGCAGTTCTTC. Its translation: CASSPRADEQFF.

This clone has only a few counts. The chain couples TRBV5-8 to TRBJ1-1, with D maybe TRBD1 (5 bases). There are 15 residues in the CDR3. The ends were cut back, 6 bases at V and 0 bases at J, with 15 bases in the middle. From germline, CDR1 is SGHTS and CDR2 YDEGEE. CDR3 residues: CASTKTTALNTEAFF. The CDR3 DNA follows: TGTGCCAGCACCAAGACGACAGCCTTGAACACTGAAGCTTTCTTT. The variable domain in full, with the rest retrieved from reference TRBV5-8 and TRBJ1-1, is EAGVTQSPTHLIKTRGQQATLRCSPISGHTSVYWYQQALGLGLQFLLWYDEGEERNRGNFPPRFSGRQFPNYSSELNVNALELEDSALYLCASTKTTALNTEAFFGQGTRLTVV.

The chain recombines TRBV10-3 with TRBJ2-5, with D perhaps matching TRBD2 (6 bases). Germline CDR1 and CDR2: ENHRY and SYGVKD. With 10 bases removed from V and 7 bases from J, the gap between germline ends came to 22 bases. CDR3 length equals 14 residues. The CDR3 DNA sequence: TGTGCCACCCGTGGGGGGAGCGAAAGCGGGACCCAGTACTTC. Protein sequence: CATRGGSESGTQYF.

The chain has TRBV12-3 or TRBV12-4 and TRBJ1-2; no reliable D call. The V and J ends lost 1 base and 8 bases respectively, with 2 bases between them. The CDR3 length is 10 residues. CDR3 amino acids: CASSLGGYTF. The CDR3 DNA sequence: TGTGCCAGCAGTTTAGGAGGCTACACCTTC.

A few counts support this clone. The chain links TRBV11-2 to TRBJ1-3, with a tentative D call TRBD1 (5 bases). CDR1 is SGHAT, CDR2 FQNNGV, per germline. The length of the CDR3 is 15 residues. Trimming took off 0 bases at V and 3 bases at J, with 9 bases between the two ends. The DNA of the CDR3 is TGTGCCAGCAGCTTAGAAGCAGGGTTTGGAAACACCATATATTTT. Protein sequence: CASSLEAGFGNTIYF. Full variable domain (missing parts from reference TRBV11-2 and TRBJ1-3): EAGVAQSPRYKIIEKRQSVAFWCNPISGHATLYWYQQILGQGPKLLIQFQNNGVVDDSQLPKDRFSAERLKGVDSTLKIQPAKLEDSAVYLCASSLEAGFGNTIYFGEGSWLTVV.

V gene TRBV14 combines with J gene TRBJ1-2, with TRBD1 identical over 9 bases. Germline loops: CDR1 SGHDN, CDR2 FVKESK. V dropped 5 bases and J dropped 8; count of bases not matched to a gene: 9. The CDR3 consists of 14 residues. As DNA, the CDR3 is TGTGCCAGCAGCGATAACAGGGGGCCCTCCGGCTACACCTTC. As protein: CASSDNRGPSGYTF.

The table lists this clone with a few counts. CDR3 nucleotides: TGTGCCAGCAGCTTAACACCGGGGGGCATTTCACCCCTCCACTTT. Its protein is CASSLTPGGISPLHF. V usage is TRBV7-2 and J usage is TRBJ1-6, with D possibly TRBD1 on 6 matching bases. From germline, CDR1 is SGHTA and CDR2 FQGNSA. V shed 2 bases and J shed 9 bases, with 14 bases lying between them. The CDR3 length is 15 residues.

The chain employs TRBV1 and TRBJ1-2; the D call of TRBD1 is as the table states it, not checked on the DNA. TRBV1 constitutes a pseudogene. There are 14 residues in the CDR3. CDR3 in amino acids: CTSSHPQGTNGYTF. CDR3 DNA: TGCACCAGCAGCCATCCGCAGGGGACGAATGGCTACACCTTC.

This clone qualifies as large. The V call is TRBV7-9, the J call TRBJ1-1, with 10 bases aligning to TRBD1. CDR1 SEHNR and CDR2 FQNEAQ come from the germline V gene (reference sequence). V lost 3 bases, J lost 5 bases, and 3 bases stayed unmatched. The CDR3 is made up of 14 amino acids. This chain's CDR3 is CASSLDRGRTEAFF. The CDR3 coding sequence is TGTGCCAGCAGCTTGGACAGGGGGAGAACTGAAGCTTTCTTT.

V usage is TRBV19 and J usage is TRBJ2-1, with D perhaps TRBD2 (6 bases). Germline V gene sequence: CDR1 LNHDA, CDR2 SQIVND (reference sequence). This CDR3 region has 17 residues. The V end lost 0 bases, the J end lost 5 bases, and 17 bases lay between the germline ends. The chain's CDR3 is CASSIDRDSVRNNEQFF. CDR3 DNA: TGTGCCAGTAGTATAGACAGGGACTCGGTCCGGAACAATGAGCAGTTCTTC.

This clone counts as medium-sized. This rearrangement joins TRBV18 to TRBJ2-1; 9 bases are shared with TRBD1. In germline, CDR1 is KGHSH, CDR2 LQKENI. The CDR3 is made up of 15 amino acids. V shed 6 bases, J shed 6 bases, and the junction held 9 bases outside the gene matches. The CDR3 loop reads CASSVSGTGFNEQFF. In DNA form, the CDR3 reads TGTGCCAGCTCGGTGAGTGGGACAGGGTTCAATGAGCAGTTCTTC.

The rearrangement links TRBV5-6 to TRBJ1-2; weak D call: TRBD1 (5 bases). Trimming pared 4 bases from V and 3 bases from J, leaving 10 bases between. Looked up from germline, CDR1 is SGHDT and CDR2 is YYEEEE. The CDR3 has 13 residues. For the CDR3, the DNA is TGTGCCAGCAGCCCGACGGGGGACTATGGCTACACCTTC. Translation: CASSPTGDYGYTF.

This CDR3 is CASSTVGYAVNEKLFF. CDR3 in DNA: TGTGCCAGCAGCACCGTGGGGTATGCCGTTAATGAAAAACTGTTTTTT. V gene TRBV11-2 combines with J gene TRBJ1-4; no clear D. This CDR3 region has 16 residues. Germline-derived CDR1 and CDR2 are SGHAT and FQNNGV. V was trimmed by 5 bases and J by 4 bases, leaving 17 bases between them.

The CDR3 nucleotides read TGTGCCTGGACCCCGAGCAGCCCCACCTACGAGCAGTACTTC. Its protein product is CAWTPSSPTYEQYF. The chain joins TRBV30 to TRBJ2-7; no clear D. The CDR3 has 14 residues. Trimming stripped 4 bases from V and 2 bases from J, with 15 bases between. Germline V gives CDR1 GTSNPN, CDR2 SVGIG (reference sequence).

This clone was picked up a small number of times. The gene calls are TRBV15 and TRBJ2-1, with D possibly called TRBD1 or TRBD2 (5 bases each). Trimming pared 2 bases from V and 3 bases from J, leaving 14 bases between. The CDR3 contains 16 residues. Per germline, CDR1 LNHNV and CDR2 YYDKDF (reference sequence). The CDR3 is CATSRTLGALYNEQFF. CDR3 sequence (DNA): TGTGCCACCAGCAGAACCCTCGGGGCCCTCTACAATGAGCAGTTCTTC.

The chain recombines TRBV28 with TRBJ1-4, with D maybe TRBD1 (5 bases). Trimming removed 5 bases from V and 0 bases from J, with 10 bases in between. CDR1 and CDR2 (germline): MDHEN, SYDVKM. The CDR3 spans 15 residues. CDR3 in amino acids: CASSLGGATNEKLFF. The CDR3 nucleotides read TGTGCCAGCAGTCTGGGGGGTGCAACTAATGAAAAACTGTTTTTT.

This clone was seen just once. The rearrangement joins TRBV4-1 to TRBJ1-3, with D uncertain. The CDR3 consists of 18 residues. Germline CDR1 and CDR2: MGHRA and YSYEKL. Trimming took off 0 bases at V and 1 base at J, with 16 bases between the two ends. The chain's CDR3 is CASSQDLAAARSGNTIYF. The DNA for the CDR3 is TGCGCCAGCAGCCAAGATCTCGCGGCCGCCCGGTCTGGAAACACCATATATTTT.

The rearrangement uses TRBV28 and TRBJ1-4; D remains ambiguous. The V end lost 2 bases, the J end lost 3 bases, and 1 base lay between the germline ends. Germline V gene lookup returns CDR1 MDHEN and CDR2 SYDVKM. CDR3 size: 12 residues. The CDR3 spells CASSLANEKLFF. The CDR3 nucleotides are TGTGCCAGCAGTTTAGCTAATGAAAAACTGTTTTTT.

The chain links TRBV7-9 to TRBJ2-3, with 13 bases matching TRBD2. Germline V gene lookup returns CDR1 SEHNR and CDR2 FQNEAQ (reference sequence). The CDR3 is 16 residues long. V dropped 5 bases and J dropped 2; count of bases not matched to a gene: 4. CDR3 sequence (DNA): TGTGCCAGCAGCCCGGGACTAGCGGGGCTCACAGATACGCAGTATTTT. Its translation: CASSPGLAGLTDTQYF.

The table lists this clone with a few counts. The CDR3 region has the DNA TGCGCCAGCAGCCAAGGACGGACGAATGGCTACACCTTC. This sequence encodes CASSQGRTNGYTF. This chain joins TRBV4-1 and TRBJ1-2; D remains unclear. From germline, CDR1 is MGHRA and CDR2 YSYEKL. The CDR3 contains 13 residues. V lost 1 base, J lost 6 bases, and 9 bases lay in between.

This chain links TRBV19 with TRBJ1-1; unclear D gene. Germline lookup yields CDR1 LNHDA and CDR2 SQIVND (reference sequence). V lost 6 bases to trimming and J lost 0 bases, with 11 bases between them. CDR3 length: 14 amino acids. Here the CDR3 DNA reads TGTGCCAGTAGGGGCAGGCAGCTGAACACTGAAGCTTTCTTT. Amino acid sequence: CASRGRQLNTEAFF.

This chain connects TRBV28 to TRBJ1-5; D is possibly TRBD1 (6 bases). The V gene's germline CDR1 is MDHEN and CDR2 SYDVKM. V shed 6 bases and J shed 6 bases, with 9 bases lying between them. The CDR3 covers 12 residues. The CDR3 region is CASRQGFQPQHF. Written as DNA, the CDR3 is TGTGCCAGCAGACAGGGTTTTCAGCCCCAGCATTTT. The complete variable domain, with remaining parts taken from reference TRBV28 and TRBJ1-5, reads DVKVTQSSRYLVKRTGEKVFLECVQDMDHENMFWYRQDPGLGLRLIYFSYDVKMKEKGDIPEGYSVSREKKERFSLILESASTNQTSMYLCASRQGFQPQHFGDGTRLSIL.

This chain links TRBV28 with TRBJ2-3; TRBD1 is a possible D gene (6 bases). Deletions cut 10 bases from V and 2 bases from J, with 13 bases between. Per the germline V gene, CDR1 is MDHEN and CDR2 is SYDVKM. This CDR3 comprises 13 residues. CDR3 sequence reads: CATRTDFTDTQYF. The CDR3 DNA reads TGTGCCACGCGGACAGATTTCACAGATACGCAGTATTTT.

This chain links TRBV18 with TRBJ1-2, with TRBD1 as a possible D gene (5 bases). Germline CDR1 reads KGHSH; CDR2 reads LQKENI. CDR3 length equals 15 residues. With 5 bases removed from V and 0 bases from J, the gap between germline ends came to 13 bases. The CDR3 bases are TGTGCCAGCTCAGGAGGGACGGGAGCTAACTATGGCTACACCTTC. Protein sequence: CASSGGTGANYGYTF.

This clone was seen more than once but under ten times. The chain links TRBV28 to TRBJ1-1; TRBD1 matches 7 bases. Trimming took 4 bases from V and 1 from J; bases not matched to a gene: 3. The CDR3 runs to 14 residues. Germline V gene lookup returns CDR1 MDHEN and CDR2 SYDVKM. DNA for the CDR3: TGTGCCAGCAGTTCTACAGGGGCGAACACTGAAGCTTTCTTT. This gives the protein CASSSTGANTEAFF.

The chain uses TRBV4-3 and TRBJ2-2; a possible D gene is TRBD2 (7 bases). Trimming pared 1 base from V and 6 bases from J, leaving 15 bases between. Germline V gives CDR1 LGHNA, CDR2 YSLEER. This CDR3 is built from 16 residues. CDR3 bases: TGCGCCAGCAGCCAAGCCCTCGGGGGGCGGCCCGGGGAGCTGTTTTTT. Residues: CASSQALGGRPGELFF.